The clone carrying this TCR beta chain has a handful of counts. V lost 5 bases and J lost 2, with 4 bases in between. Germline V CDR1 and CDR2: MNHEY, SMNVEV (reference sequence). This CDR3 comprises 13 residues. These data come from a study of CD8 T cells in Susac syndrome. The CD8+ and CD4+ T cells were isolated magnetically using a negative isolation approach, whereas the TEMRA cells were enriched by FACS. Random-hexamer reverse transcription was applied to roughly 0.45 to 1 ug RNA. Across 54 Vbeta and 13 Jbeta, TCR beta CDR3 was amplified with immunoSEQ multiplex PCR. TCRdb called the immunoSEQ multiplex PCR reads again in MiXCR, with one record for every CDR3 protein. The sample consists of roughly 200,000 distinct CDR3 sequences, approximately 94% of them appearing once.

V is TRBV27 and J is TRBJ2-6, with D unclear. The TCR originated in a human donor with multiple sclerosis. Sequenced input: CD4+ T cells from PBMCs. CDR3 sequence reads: CASSRPGANVLTF. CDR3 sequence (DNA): TGTGCCAGCAGTCGACCTGGGGCCAACGTCCTGACTTTC.